Listed below are T cell receptor beta chains from one sample, sequenced in a study of blood T cell repertoires in COVID-19. Clones were read by immunoSEQ multiplex PCR, and TCRdb kept only the in-frame ones, dropping some. Of about 170,000 clones in the sample, less than 85% were seen once. Sequencing was done on a sample of peripheral blood. The receptors shown here come from a human donor with acute or convalescent COVID-19. The donor label of this sample is uncertain. Each CDR3 is given with its conserved first and last residue. The order of the fields is J gene, D gene, V gene, clone size, CDR3 DNA, CDR3 protein. The D gene is left open where the match is weak. The size of a clone is reported for some rows only, either as once, few or many, or as a class for expanded clones.

TRBJ1-1	NA	TRBV15	NA	TGTGCCACCAGCAGAGATCGCTTTATCGTCGGGCGGGCCACTGAAGCTTTCTTT	CATSRDRFIVGRATEAFF
TRBJ2-6	TRBD1	TRBV6-2/TRBV6-3	few	TGTGCCAGCAGTTACTCCGGGACAGGGATCTCTGGGGCCAACGTCCTGACTTTC	CASSYSGTGISGANVLTF
TRBJ2-7	TRBD1	TRBV28	many	TGTGCCAGCAGTCCTTTGGGAGCGACAGGGGGCTACGAGCAGTACTTC	CASSPLGATGGYEQYF
TRBJ2-1	NA	TRBV6-2/TRBV6-3	NA	TGTGCCAGCAGTTTGACTAAATCTTCCTACAATGAGCAGTTCTTC	CASSLTKSSYNEQFF
TRBJ1-1	NA	TRBV9	NA	TGTGCCAGCAGCGTAGCCGACATCAACACTGAAGCTTTCTTT	CASSVADINTEAFF
TRBJ1-1	TRBD1	TRBV2	NA	TGTGCCAGCAGCTCAAATCAGGGGGCCCTTGGCTCTGAAGCTTTCTTT	CASSSNQGALGSEAFF
TRBJ2-1	TRBD2	TRBV18	NA	TGTGCCAGCTCACTCCGGACTAGCGGGGGAGGGGAGCGGAATGAGCAGTTCTTC	CASSLRTSGGGERNEQFF
TRBJ1-3	NA	TRBV9	NA	TGTGCCAGCAGCCCTCAAACGACAGGATCTGGAAACACCATATATTTT	CASSPQTTGSGNTIYF
TRBJ1-5	TRBD1	TRBV28	NA	TGTGCCAGCAGAGGACAGGAAAATCAGCCCCAGCATTTT	CASRGQENQPQHF
TRBJ1-5	TRBD1	TRBV2	NA	TGTGCCAGCAGTGGACAGGGGCTGCGCAATCAGCCCCAGCATTTT	CASSGQGLRNQPQHF